The next 3 T cell receptor beta chains were all read from a single sample in a study of T cells in localized non-small cell lung cancer. Sequencing was performed with immunoSEQ multiplex PCR; in TCRdb, only in-frame clones are kept and a portion is missing. Altogether 25,000 to 35,000 clones are present, over 75% being singletons, with the ten largest covering less than 5%. The specimen was peripheral blood mononuclear cells, collected before any cancer treatment. These receptors were collected from a woman aged 35-75 years with stage III lung adenocarcinoma.

This sequence joins TRBV4-2 and TRBJ2-3; 12 bases match TRBD2. This CDR3 is built from 18 residues. CDR1 is LGHNA and CDR2 is YNFKEQ in the germline V gene. V was pared by 0 bases and J by 0 bases, with 4 bases of the junction left unmatched. The CDR3 coding sequence is TGTGCCAGCAGCCAAGAGGCTAGCGGGGGGGATAGCACAGATACGCAGTATTTT. It is translated as CASSQEASGGDSTDTQYF.

A single count supports this clone. This chain uses TRBV18 with TRBJ2-1, with 14 nucleotides matching TRBD2. There are 19 residues in the CDR3. Germline V gene lookup returns CDR1 KGHSH and CDR2 LQKENI. Losses at the gene ends were 1 base for V and 2 bases for J; bases not matched to a gene: 7. CDR3 loop: CASSPRWGTSGSTYNEQFF. As DNA, the CDR3 is TGTGCCAGCTCACCACGATGGGGGACTAGCGGGAGCACCTACAATGAGCAGTTCTTC.

V gene TRBV28 combines with J gene TRBJ2-2, with a possible D match to TRBD1 (6 bases). The CDR3 is 16 residues long. V was shortened by 3 bases and J by 2 bases, with 13 bases between the two germline ends. CDR1 and CDR2 from the germline V gene are MDHEN and SYDVKM. The CDR3 here is CASSFPGRGNTGELFF. The DNA for the CDR3 is TGTGCCAGCAGTTTCCCGGGCAGGGGAAACACCGGGGAGCTGTTTTTT.